Presented here are 21 T cell receptor beta chains from one specimen sequenced in a study of cytomegalovirus exposure and HLA in healthy donors. TCRdb's table, derived via immunoSEQ multiplex PCR, lists solely in-frame clones and lacks some. The sample lists roughly 180,000 clones, around nine tenths occurring once. Sample: PBMCs. The receptors stem from a man under 40 in good health and CMV-seropositive.

The V call is TRBV11-3, the J call TRBJ2-3, with 7 bases matching TRBD1. V trimming: 4 bases; J trimming: 2 bases; junction bases outside the gene matches: 9. CDR1 SGHNT and CDR2 YENEEA come from the germline V gene. The CDR3 covers 16 residues. The CDR3 protein is CASSSSRDRLTDTQYF. In DNA form, the CDR3 reads TGTGCCAGCAGCTCATCACGGGACAGACTCACAGATACGCAGTATTTT. Looking up the rest from reference TRBV11-3 and TRBJ2-3 gives the full variable domain: EAGVVQSPRYKIIEKKQPVAFWCNPISGHNTLYWYLQNLGQGPELLIRYENEEAVDDSQLPKDRFSAERLKGVDSTLKIQPAELGDSAVYLCASSSSRDRLTDTQYFGPGTRLTVL.

The V and J genes are TRBV4-3 and TRBJ1-4; TRBD1 aligns across 7 bases. With V trimmed by 4 bases and J by 8 bases, 13 bases remained unmatched. CDR3 size: 16 residues. Germline V gene sequence: CDR1 LGHNA, CDR2 YSLEER. CDR3 sequence reads: CASSLRYTGAGEKLFF. CDR3 DNA: TGCGCCAGCAGCCTAAGATATACAGGGGCAGGGGAAAAACTGTTTTTT.

The rearrangement links TRBV19 to TRBJ2-1; maybe TRBD1 (7 bases). Germline V lookup: CDR1 LNHDA, CDR2 SQIVND (reference sequence). The CDR3 is made up of 13 amino acids. Trimming removed 4 bases at V and 9 bases at J, with 13 bases between. In DNA, the CDR3 is TGTGCCAGTAGTAACACTCAGGGGGGTGAGCAGTTCTTC. Translation: CASSNTQGGEQFF.

This clone was seen only a few times. This sequence joins TRBV5-1 and TRBJ2-2; no definite D call. Germline V gene lookup returns CDR1 SGHRS and CDR2 YFSETQ. Trimming pared 2 bases from V and 6 bases from J, leaving 8 bases between. The CDR3 runs to 13 residues. In DNA form, the CDR3 reads TGCGCCAGCAGCTTAGAAGGCCCCGGGGAGCTGTTTTTT. This codes for CASSLEGPGELFF.

The chain has TRBV7-9 and TRBJ2-1; no reliable D call. Germline CDR1 reads SEHNR; CDR2 reads FQNEAQ (reference sequence). The CDR3 consists of 13 residues. V gave up 1 base and J gave up 9 bases, with 10 bases separating them. The CDR3, as DNA: TGTGCCAGCAGCTTAGAAGGGTTCGGTGAGCAGTTCTTC. This translates into CASSLEGFGEQFF.

The chain carries TRBV4-1 and TRBJ2-7, with D hard to call. The V end was cut by 0 bases, the J end by 7 bases, with 7 bases between. Germline V gene sequence: CDR1 MGHRA, CDR2 YSYEKL. This CDR3 comprises 12 residues. CDR3 in amino acids: CASSQDQTEQYF. The CDR3 coding sequence is TGCGCCAGCAGCCAAGACCAGACGGAGCAGTACTTC.

This chain uses TRBV5-1 with TRBJ2-1, with D perhaps matching TRBD2 (6 bases). Looked up from germline, CDR1 is SGHRS and CDR2 is YFSETQ. The CDR3 extends over 14 amino acids. The V gene lost 4 bases and the J gene lost 8 bases, with 16 bases spanning the gap. In DNA form, the CDR3 reads TGCGCCAGCAGCCGGGACGGGGGTTTGGATGAGCAGTTCTTC. This codes for CASSRDGGLDEQFF.

The rearrangement uses TRBV7-8 and TRBJ1-2, with 10 nucleotides matching TRBD1. The germline V gene encodes CDR1 SGHVS and CDR2 FQNEAQ. Losses at the gene ends were 1 base for V and 10 bases for J; bases not matched to a gene: 3. The CDR3 covers 13 residues. CDR3 protein: CASSLEGTGAYTF. The CDR3 DNA reads as TGTGCCAGCAGCTTAGAAGGGACAGGGGCCTACACCTTC.

V gene TRBV27 combines with J gene TRBJ2-3, with 12 bases aligning to TRBD2. Trimming removed 6 bases from V and 8 bases from J; junction bases left unmatched: 3. Germline V CDR1 and CDR2: MNHEY, SMNVEV (reference sequence). The CDR3 has 13 amino acids. CDR3 nucleotide sequence: TGTGCCAGCAGACTAGCGGGGGGTCGTACGCAGTATTTT. Translated: CASRLAGGRTQYF.

A single count supports this clone. V gene TRBV9 combines with J gene TRBJ2-1, with D uncertain. CDR3 length equals 12 residues. Germline values: CDR1 SGDLS, CDR2 YYNGEE. The germline V and J ends were trimmed by 3 bases and 9 bases, with 10 bases remaining between them. CDR3 nucleotides: TGTGCCAGCAGCGGGAATATGGTTGAGCAGTTCTTC. Its protein product is CASSGNMVEQFF. The full variable domain, in which reference TRBV9 and TRBJ2-1 provide the parts outside the CDR3, is DSGVTQTPKHLITATGQRVTLRCSPRSGDLSVYWYQQSLDQGLQFLIQYYNGEERAKGNILERFSAQQFPDLHSELNLSSLELGDSALYFCASSGNMVEQFFGPGTRLTVL.

The rearrangement uses TRBV5-4 and TRBJ2-1, with 9 bases aligning to TRBD2. The CDR3 totals 16 residues. Germline lookup yields CDR1 SGHNT and CDR2 YYREEE (reference sequence). J gave up 6 bases and V 1 base, and 8 bases lay outside the gene matches. In DNA, the CDR3 is TGTGCCAGCAGCTTGTGGGGACTAGCTGTTTCCAATGAGCAGTTCTTC. Translation: CASSLWGLAVSNEQFF.

V usage is TRBV7-2 and J usage is TRBJ2-3, with 7 bases matching TRBD2. The CDR3 runs 19 residues. Germline lookup yields CDR1 SGHTA and CDR2 FQGNSA. The trim removed 2 bases at V and 4 bases at J, leaving 18 bases unmatched. The CDR3 loop reads CASSLSGASGGRRADTQYF. CDR3 DNA: TGTGCCAGCAGCTTAAGCGGAGCTAGCGGAGGACGAAGGGCAGATACGCAGTATTTT.

This clone was seen a single time. V and J are TRBV11-3 and TRBJ1-5; a possible D gene is TRBD1 (5 bases). Deletions cut 3 bases from V and 4 bases from J, with 7 bases between. Germline V gene data show CDR1 as SGHNT and CDR2 as YENEEA. This CDR3 is built from 13 residues. This chain's CDR3 is CASSFDRNQPQHF. The CDR3 DNA follows: TGTGCCAGCAGCTTTGACAGAAATCAGCCCCAGCATTTT.

The rearrangement uses TRBV6-5 and TRBJ1-2; D gene ambiguous. Germline CDR1 reads MNHEY; CDR2 reads SVGAGI. The CDR3 spans 12 residues. V lost 6 bases to trimming and J lost 6 bases, with 11 bases between them. CDR3: CASSLGLDGYTF. The CDR3 DNA reads as TGTGCCAGCAGCCTGGGCCTCGATGGCTACACCTTC.

This rearrangement joins TRBV5-1 to TRBJ1-1; 8 bases are shared with TRBD1. The CDR3 is 14 residues long. The V gene end was trimmed by 4 bases and the J gene end by 4 bases; junction bases not matched to a gene: 6. In germline, CDR1 is SGHRS, CDR2 YFSETQ. CDR3 DNA: TGCGCCAGCAGCCCGGGACAGGAGGGCACTGAAGCTTTCTTT. It is translated as CASSPGQEGTEAFF.

The chain combines TRBV7-2 with TRBJ1-4, with TRBD1 as a possible D gene (5 bases). This CDR3 has 13 amino acids. The V gene lost 5 bases and the J gene lost 4 bases, with 8 bases spanning the gap. Germline CDR1 and CDR2: SGHTA and FQGNSA. The CDR3 nucleotides are TGTGCCAGCAGCCGGGACTTTAATGAAAAACTGTTTTTT. This codes for CASSRDFNEKLFF.

The chain is built from TRBV7-3 and TRBJ2-3, with D perhaps matching TRBD1 or TRBD2 (5 bases each). The CDR3 totals 15 residues. Germline V CDR1 and CDR2: SGHTA, FQGTGA. Trimming took 4 bases from V and 1 from J, leaving 12 bases between them. The CDR3 DNA reads TGTGCCAGCAGCTCCGAAATGGGGGGCACAGATACGCAGTATTTT. Its protein product is CASSSEMGGTDTQYF.

The chain combines TRBV6-5 with TRBJ2-5, with a tentative D call TRBD1 (6 bases). CDR1 is MNHEY and CDR2 is SVGAGI in the germline V gene. Trimming cost V 0 bases and J 5 bases, with 16 bases left between them. CDR3 length equals 16 residues. The CDR3 DNA reads TGTGCCAGCAGTTACTCTCCCCTGGGGGCTCGGGAGACCCAGTACTTC. Protein: CASSYSPLGARETQYF.

Note on this clone: One end of the junction does not line up with germline, which may come from a read error. The chain links TRBV7-7 to TRBJ2-2, with a weak D call TRBD1 (6 bases). The CDR3 spans 14 residues. Germline V gives CDR1 SSHAT, CDR2 FNYEAQ (reference sequence). The CDR3 protein is CASSLDRNTGELFF. The CDR3 DNA reads TGTGCTAGCAGCTTGGACAGGAACACCGGGGAGCTGTTTTTT.

The chain has TRBV19 and TRBJ2-1, with D tentatively TRBD2 (6 bases). Germline lookup yields CDR1 LNHDA and CDR2 SQIVND (reference sequence). V lost 7 bases, J lost 9 bases, and 22 bases lay in between. The CDR3 extends over 15 amino acids. The CDR3 DNA is TGTGCCAGTACTCCAAGGTCGGGAGTAGTGGCTGAGCAGTTCTTC. It is translated as CASTPRSGVVAEQFF.

The chain recombines TRBV5-6 with TRBJ2-7; the match to TRBD1 covers 7 bases. Germline V gives CDR1 SGHDT, CDR2 YYEEEE. This CDR3 is built from 16 residues. V was pared by 0 bases and J by 3 bases, with 9 bases of the junction left unmatched. CDR3 nucleotides: TGTGCCAGCAGCTTGGCGACGACAGGGAGATTCTACGAGCAGTACTTC. Amino acid sequence: CASSLATTGRFYEQYF. Looking up the rest from reference TRBV5-6 and TRBJ2-7 gives the full variable domain: DAGVTQSPTHLIKTRGQQVTLRCSPKSGHDTVSWYQQALGQGPQFIFQYYEEEERQRGNFPDRFSGHQFPNYSSELNVNALLLGDSALYLCASSLATTGRFYEQYFGPGTRLTVT.